Below are 23 T cell receptor beta chains sequenced from a single sample in a study of a mutant IDH1 vaccine in newly diagnosed glioma. The antigens these receptors bind are not known. Produced via immunoSEQ multiplex PCR; TCRdb's table is partial and in-frame only. The repertoire holds over 30,000 clones, with approximately 50% as singletons. This sample's time point: week 5, during vaccination. All doses held 300 ug of mutant IDH1 20-mer peptide, with topical imiquimod. The material was PBMCs, obtained from a glioma patient whose treatment included an IDH1 peptide vaccine. Receptor source: a young woman with glioma.

The genes are TRBV14 and TRBJ2-3; no firm D call. Germline CDR1 is SGHDN and CDR2 is FVKESK. Between the trimmed V and J ends, which lost 1 base and 7 bases, there was a span of 12 bases. The CDR3 is 14 residues long. CDR3 DNA sequence: TGTGCCAGCAGCCAAGCTGACCTCCCCTATACGCAGTATTTT. It is translated as CASSQADLPYTQYF.

The chain joins TRBV11-3 to TRBJ1-2; no firm D call. The CDR3 consists of 16 residues. The germline CDR1 and CDR2 sequences are SGHNT and YENEEA. V was clipped by 0 bases and J by 6 bases, with 17 bases between them. This CDR3 is CASSLDLGGGVHGYTF. The DNA for the CDR3 is TGTGCCAGCAGCTTAGATTTGGGCGGCGGGGTACATGGCTACACCTTC.

V and J are TRBV10-3 and TRBJ2-1; D ambiguous. The CDR3 is 14 residues long. Trimming stripped 7 bases from V and 6 bases from J, with 16 bases between. Germline V lookup: CDR1 ENHRY, CDR2 SYGVKD. CDR3 bases: TGTGCCATCACCGACTCCCCTGGGCTCAATGAGCAGTTCTTC. Amino acid sequence: CAITDSPGLNEQFF.

A few counts support this clone. This sequence joins TRBV6-5 and TRBJ1-3; D is ambiguous. This CDR3 region has 14 residues. Germline CDR1 reads MNHEY; CDR2 reads SVGAGI. Trimming pared 8 bases from V and 2 bases from J, leaving 13 bases between. The CDR3 region has the DNA TGTGCCAGCCAAACGGGCGTGGCTGGAAACACCATATATTTT. Translating gives CASQTGVAGNTIYF.

This clone was counted a few times. The CDR3 DNA sequence: TGTGCCAGCAGCCAAGATCTAGGGTGGACTAACTATGGCTACACCTTC. Amino acids: CASSQDLGWTNYGYTF. The V gene is TRBV4-2, the J gene TRBJ1-2; unclear D gene. CDR1 is LGHNA and CDR2 is YNFKEQ in the germline V gene. This CDR3 contains 16 residues. The ends were cut back, 0 bases at V and 0 bases at J, with 11 bases in the middle.

This rearrangement joins TRBV19 to TRBJ2-7; D assignment may be TRBD1 or TRBD2 (5 bases each). The V end lost 7 bases, the J end lost 2 bases, and 15 bases lay between the germline ends. Germline CDR1 reads LNHDA; CDR2 reads SQIVND (reference sequence). This CDR3 has 14 residues. Here the CDR3 DNA reads TGTGCCAGTATTTGTTGGGACGGCACCTACGAGCAGTACTTC. Translated, it gives CASICWDGTYEQYF. Full variable domain (rest looked up from reference TRBV19 and TRBJ2-7): DGGITQSPKYLFRKEGQNVTLSCEQNLNHDAMYWYRQDPGQGLRLIYYSQIVNDFQKGDIAEGYSVSREKKESFPLTVTSAQKNPTAFYLCASICWDGTYEQYFGPGTRLTVT.

The chain recombines TRBV7-9 with TRBJ2-5; 10 bases fit TRBD2. This CDR3 region has 16 residues. The V gene end was trimmed by 5 bases and the J gene end by 1 base; junction bases not matched to a gene: 7. The germline gives CDR1 SEHNR, CDR2 FQNEAQ (reference sequence). The CDR3 is CASSQRTSGLQETQYF. The CDR3 DNA follows: TGTGCCAGCAGCCAAAGGACTAGCGGACTCCAAGAGACCCAGTACTTC.

The chain couples TRBV5-1 to TRBJ2-3; D might be TRBD2 (6 bases). Germline V gene sequence: CDR1 SGHRS, CDR2 YFSETQ. CDR3 length: 16 amino acids. With 0 bases removed from V and 3 bases from J, the gap between germline ends came to 14 bases. The DNA for the CDR3 is TGCGCCAGCAGCTTGGAATCGGGAGACGGGACAGATACGCAGTATTTT. Residues: CASSLESGDGTDTQYF.

The J gene is TRBJ2-2, the V gene TRBV9; no clear D gene. Germline V lookup: CDR1 SGDLS, CDR2 YYNGEE. The ends were cut back, 2 bases at V and 0 bases at J, with 14 bases in the middle. The CDR3 covers 17 residues. The CDR3 coding sequence is TGTGCCAGCAGCGTGGGCAAATCAGCTCCGAACACCGGGGAGCTGTTTTTT. It yields the protein CASSVGKSAPNTGELFF.

The chain carries TRBV5-6 and TRBJ2-7; 12 bases fit TRBD2. Germline V gene data show CDR1 as SGHDT and CDR2 as YYEEEE. V gave up 4 bases and J gave up 5 bases; unmatched junction bases: 4. The CDR3 totals 14 residues. In nucleotides, the CDR3 is TGTGCCAGCAGCCGGACTAGCGGGAATCACGAGCAGTACTTC. Its protein is CASSRTSGNHEQYF.

This clone was recorded a few times. The chain joins TRBV19 to TRBJ1-3; tentatively, D is TRBD1 (6 bases). Per the germline V gene, CDR1 is LNHDA and CDR2 is SQIVND (reference sequence). The CDR3 runs to 16 residues. V was shortened by 9 bases and J by 4 bases, with 22 bases between the two germline ends. This CDR3 is CASRPDSGAAGNTIYF. The CDR3 bases are TGTGCCAGCAGGCCCGATTCAGGGGCGGCAGGAAACACCATATATTTT.

This clone was observed a handful of times. The rearrangement uses TRBV27 and TRBJ2-7; 9 nucleotides agree with TRBD1. The junction had 5 bases not matched to a gene; V was cut back by 4 bases and J by 4 bases. Germline V gene sequence: CDR1 MNHEY, CDR2 SMNVEV (reference sequence). The CDR3 contains 14 residues. Written as DNA, the CDR3 is TGTGCCAGCAGTTCCGGGACAGGGTTTTACGAGCAGTACTTC. Amino acid sequence: CASSSGTGFYEQYF.

This clone was counted between two and nine times. The chain couples TRBV7-9 to TRBJ1-5; D gene uncertain. The CDR3 loop spans 14 amino acids. Germline CDR1 SEHNR, CDR2 FQNEAQ (reference sequence). With 6 bases removed from V and 4 bases from J, the gap between germline ends came to 13 bases. The CDR3 DNA reads as TGTGCCAGCAGTCCAAGCATGGGGAATCAGCCCCAGCATTTT. Protein product: CASSPSMGNQPQHF.

V usage is TRBV11-3 and J usage is TRBJ2-7; D ambiguous. This CDR3 contains 12 residues. Trimming left V 0 bases short and J 4 bases short, with 4 bases between. Germline V gives CDR1 SGHNT, CDR2 YENEEA. CDR3 sequence reads: CASSLDSYEQYF. CDR3 sequence (DNA): TGTGCCAGCAGCTTAGATTCTTACGAGCAGTACTTC. The entire variable domain, with the rest obtained from reference TRBV11-3 and TRBJ2-7, is as follows: EAGVVQSPRYKIIEKKQPVAFWCNPISGHNTLYWYLQNLGQGPELLIRYENEEAVDDSQLPKDRFSAERLKGVDSTLKIQPAELGDSAVYLCASSLDSYEQYFGPGTRLTVT.

The chain recombines TRBV6-6 with TRBJ2-5; a weak D match, TRBD1 (5 bases). The V gene's germline CDR1 is MNHNY and CDR2 SVGAGI (reference sequence). The CDR3 contains 13 residues. Trimming cost V 2 bases and J 8 bases, with 12 bases left between them. Here the CDR3 DNA reads TGTGCCAGCAGTTACCCATCAGGGAAAACCCAGTACTTC. It codes for CASSYPSGKTQYF.

The rearrangement joins TRBV21-1 to TRBJ2-7; the table names TRBD2, a call not compared with the DNA. TRBV21-1 has pseudogene status. This CDR3 has 15 amino acids. The CDR3 region is CASSISLATLDEQYF. CDR3 DNA: TGTGCCAGCAGTATTAGTCTAGCTACGTTAGACGAGCAGTACTTC.

The chain has TRBV5-4 and TRBJ2-3; 7 nucleotides agree with TRBD2. CDR3 length: 16 amino acids. The V gene end was trimmed by 7 bases and the J gene end by 4 bases; junction bases not matched to a gene: 15. CDR1 and CDR2 from the germline V gene are SGHNT and YYREEE (reference sequence). Written as DNA, the CDR3 is TGTGCCAGCGGCCGCACGGGGGGAACCACAGCAGATACGCAGTATTTT. Amino acid sequence: CASGRTGGTTADTQYF.

The gene calls are TRBV7-9 and TRBJ2-1; the match to TRBD2 covers 8 bases. Germline V gene lookup returns CDR1 SEHNR and CDR2 FQNEAQ (reference sequence). The J segment lost 4 bases and the V segment lost 5 bases, leaving 13 bases of the junction unmatched. This CDR3 has 17 amino acids. The CDR3 spells CASSPASSGSFYNEQFF. The CDR3, as DNA: TGTGCCAGCAGCCCTGCCTCCAGCGGGAGCTTTTACAATGAGCAGTTCTTC.

The J gene is TRBJ2-7, the V gene TRBV7-2; D might be TRBD2 (6 bases). The CDR3 is made up of 12 amino acids. Per the germline V gene, CDR1 is SGHTA and CDR2 is FQGNSA. V was trimmed by 6 bases and J by 3 bases, leaving 9 bases between them. The CDR3 DNA sequence: TGTGCCAGCAGGGACTACAGCTACGAGCAGTACTTC. It codes for CASRDYSYEQYF.

This clone was detected only a few times. The chain has TRBV10-3 and TRBJ1-2; 7 positions agree with TRBD1. This CDR3 contains 11 residues. V lost 6 bases to trimming and J lost 8 bases; unmatched junction nucleotides: 3. The germline V gene encodes CDR1 ENHRY and CDR2 SYGVKD. CDR3 residues: CAIRTGYGYTF. The CDR3 DNA follows: TGTGCCATCAGGACAGGGTACGGCTACACCTTC.

The gene calls are TRBV4-1 and TRBJ1-2; no reliable D call. Per the germline V gene, CDR1 is MGHRA and CDR2 is YSYEKL. Trimming cost V 3 bases and J 8 bases, with 22 bases left between them. The CDR3 runs to 16 residues. The CDR3, as DNA: TGCGCCAGCAGCCACCCCTGGAAGGGCGTCGCGAGCGGCTACACCTTC. It encodes CASSHPWKGVASGYTF.

The gene calls are TRBV11-3 and TRBJ2-2; 10 nucleotides match TRBD1. The V and J ends lost 5 bases and 3 bases, in that order; junction bases with no gene match: 6. Germline loops: CDR1 SGHNT, CDR2 YENEEA. The CDR3 is 16 amino acids. Here the CDR3 DNA reads TGTGCCAGCAGCGACAGGGGGCCGGTTGACACCGGGGAGCTGTTTTTT. It translates to CASSDRGPVDTGELFF.

The chain recombines TRBV18 with TRBJ1-2; 7 bases fit TRBD1. Germline-derived CDR1 and CDR2 are KGHSH and LQKENI. The junction had 8 bases not matched to a gene; V was cut back by 6 bases and J by 4 bases. This CDR3 comprises 14 residues. CDR3 region: CASSSTGARYGYTF. The CDR3 DNA follows: TGTGCCAGCTCGTCTACAGGGGCCCGCTATGGCTACACCTTC.